This T cell receptor beta chain was observed in a study of T-cell reconstitution after alpha-beta-depleted transplantation in children. Study-wide results and limits: Certain patients had high TCRbeta diversity at day 60, and it came from recipient T cells and thymic progenitors that survived. One year post-transplant, T-cell counts and diversity were largely derived from T cells produced anew. Where alpha-beta T cells came from about two months after transplant was reportedly several hundred expanded graft clones.

The library targeted TCRbeta and was prepared with unique molecular identifiers. From the PCR reads, TCRdb called clonotypes with MiXCR, one entry per CDR3 protein. The sample has 440,000 or so distinct CDR3 sequences; roughly 43% are singletons. This clonotype was observed a few times. What it binds is not known. Germline assignment: CDR1 SGHTA and CDR2 FQGNSA. The CDR3 totals 14 residues. The V segment lost 0 bases and the J segment 6 bases; nucleotides outside the gene matches: 2. The J gene is TRBJ2-1, the V gene TRBV7-2; TRBD2 matches at 7 bases. This clonotype was sampled from a girl aged 2-10 years with aplastic anemia, due to receive a stem cell transplant. Sequenced material: PBMCs, taken before TCRalphabeta/CD19-depleted stem cell transplant. The CDR3 nucleotides read TGTGCCAGCAGCTTAGCTAGCGGGCGCAATGAGCAGTTCTTC. Translated, it gives CASSLASGRNEQFF.